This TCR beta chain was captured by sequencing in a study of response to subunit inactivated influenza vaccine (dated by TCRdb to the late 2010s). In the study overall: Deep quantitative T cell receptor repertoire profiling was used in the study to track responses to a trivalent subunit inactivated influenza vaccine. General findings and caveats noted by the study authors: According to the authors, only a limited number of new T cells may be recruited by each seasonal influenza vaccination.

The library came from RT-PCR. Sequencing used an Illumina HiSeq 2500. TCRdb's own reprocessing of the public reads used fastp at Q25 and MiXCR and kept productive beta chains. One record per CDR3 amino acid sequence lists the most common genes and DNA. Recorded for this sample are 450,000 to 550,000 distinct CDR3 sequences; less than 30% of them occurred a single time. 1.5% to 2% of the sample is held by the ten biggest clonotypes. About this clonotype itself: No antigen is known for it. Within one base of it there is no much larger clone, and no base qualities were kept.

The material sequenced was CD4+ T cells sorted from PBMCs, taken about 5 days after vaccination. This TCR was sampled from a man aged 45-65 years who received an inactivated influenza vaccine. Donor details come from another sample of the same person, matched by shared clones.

The bases are TGTGCCAGCAGTTTGGGTGACAGGGATAATTCACCCCTCCACTTT. Its translation is CASSLGDRDNSPLHF. The V and J segments used are TRBV28 and TRBJ1-6; 7 junctional bases match TRBD1. Compared with germline, V lacks 3 bases and J lacks 5 bases; bases without a gene match: 4. Inclusive of the bounding cysteine and phenylalanine, the CDR3 is 15 residues long. Just the 45-base CDR3 DNA is kept, in frame starting at base 1. The germline V gene supplies CDR1 MDHEN and CDR2 SYDVKM.